One and the same sample provided the 23 T cell receptor beta chains below, sequenced in a study of T-cell reconstitution after alpha-beta-depleted transplantation in children (TCRdb year 2016). This sample's treatment or condition label indicates: allogeneic hematopoietic cell transplantation with graft depleted of TCRalphabeta T cells and CD19 B cells. The library was produced with PCR. Instrument on record: Illumina HiSeq 2500. TCR library preparation used molecular barcoding, with unique molecular identifiers applied to normalize quantification of the TCRbeta repertoire. TCRdb trimmed the raw reads at Q25, called clones with MiXCR and kept productive beta chains. Records with the same CDR3 protein are collapsed into one entry carrying the most frequent genes and DNA. The table for this sample lists 580,000 or so distinct CDR3 sequences; roughly 23% of them were counted only once. The ten largest make up roughly an eighth of the sample.

Sequencing was performed on PBMCs, mostly from graft donor cells, taken 360 days after TCRalphabeta/CD19-depleted stem cell transplant. The source of these receptors is a boy in the first two years of life who had a stem cell transplant for acute myeloid leukemia, so the T cells may come from the graft donor.

This clonotype appeared many times. The chain has TRBV7-2 and TRBJ1-5; 7 bases align to TRBD1. The CDR3 covers 14 residues. The V segment lost 6 bases and the J segment 1 base; nucleotides outside the gene matches: 3. Looked up from germline, CDR1 is SGHTA and CDR2 is FQGNSA. In nucleotides, the CDR3 is TGTGCCAGCAGTCCACAGGGGAGCAATCAGCCCCAGCATTTT. Translation: CASSPQGSNQPQHF.

This clonotype came up many times. The CDR3 reads CASSSGPHNEKLFF. CDR3 bases: TGTGCCAGCAGCTCCGGGCCTCACAATGAAAAACTGTTTTTT. V gene TRBV13 combines with J gene TRBJ1-4, with D unresolved. Germline CDR1 is PRHDT and CDR2 is FYEKMQ (reference sequence). V lost 4 bases, J lost 5 bases, and 11 bases lay in between. This CDR3 is 14 amino acids long.

Of note for this clonotype: The junction and the germline gene differ at one end; a read error may be behind it. The gene calls are TRBV4-3 and TRBJ2-5; D is undetermined. From germline, CDR1 is LGHNA and CDR2 YSLEER. CDR3 length: 14 amino acids. CDR3 residues: CASSQSINQETQDF. The CDR3 region has the DNA TGCGCCAGCAGCCAATCCATAAATCAAGAGACCCAGGACTTC.

This clonotype showed up many times. The V and J genes are TRBV10-3 and TRBJ1-1; the D is unclear. The germline V gene encodes CDR1 ENHRY and CDR2 SYGVKD. The CDR3 covers 15 residues. V was clipped by 2 bases and J by 4 bases, with 14 bases between them. The CDR3 region is CAISEAQLSGTEAFF. The DNA of the CDR3 is TGTGCCATCAGTGAGGCACAGCTCTCGGGCACTGAAGCTTTCTTT.

This clonotype was observed a handful of times. Here the CDR3 DNA reads TGCGCCAGCAGCCAAGATCGGTGGGCAGGTGGGGAGACCCAGTACTTC. It codes for CASSQDRWAGGETQYF. This rearrangement joins TRBV4-3 to TRBJ2-5; D uncertain. The CDR3 is made up of 16 amino acids. The V end lost 0 bases, the J end lost 5 bases, and 16 bases lay between the germline ends. Germline assignment: CDR1 LGHNA and CDR2 YSLEER.

This clonotype has more than one count but fewer than ten. This rearrangement joins TRBV12-3 or TRBV12-4 to TRBJ1-3; D is unclear. V lost 6 bases, J lost 0 bases, and 9 bases lay in between. The CDR3 covers 14 residues. Written as DNA, the CDR3 is TGTGCCAGCAGGAGAGCGGCCTCTGGAAACACCATATATTTT. Protein product: CASRRAASGNTIYF.

V is TRBV6-1 and J is TRBJ1-1; D possibly corresponds to TRBD1 (5 bases). The CDR3 has 16 residues. In germline, CDR1 is MNHNS, CDR2 SASEGT. Trimming pared 2 bases from V and 0 bases from J, leaving 13 bases between. Here the CDR3 DNA reads TGTGCCAGCAGTGAAAGGTGGGGCGCCTTGAACACTGAAGCTTTCTTT. Protein: CASSERWGALNTEAFF.

This rearrangement joins TRBV3-1 to TRBJ2-1, with D unclear. The CDR3 loop spans 13 amino acids. Germline V gives CDR1 LGHDT, CDR2 YNNKEL (reference sequence). V was pared by 6 bases and J by 9 bases, with 15 bases between. CDR3 protein: CASRSPYIREQFF. CDR3 in DNA: TGTGCCAGCAGGTCCCCTTATATCCGTGAGCAGTTCTTC.

CDR3 residues: CAITLLARQFF. The CDR3, as DNA: TGTGCCATCACGCTTCTAGCGAGGCAGTTCTTC. The genes are TRBV12-3 or TRBV12-4 and TRBJ2-1; D is possibly TRBD2 (6 bases). V lost 10 bases and J lost 12, with 16 bases in between. This CDR3 spans 11 amino acids.

A few counts support this clonotype. V is TRBV9 and J is TRBJ2-1, with D perhaps TRBD1 or TRBD2 (5 bases each). There are 16 residues in the CDR3. The germline V gene has CDR1 SGDLS and CDR2 YYNGEE. V was cut by 0 bases and J by 5 bases, with 15 bases left in between. The CDR3 loop is CASSVVVGTDNNEQFF. DNA for the CDR3: TGTGCCAGCAGCGTAGTCGTAGGGACGGATAACAATGAGCAGTTCTTC.

V usage is TRBV11-2 and J usage is TRBJ2-3; 8 nucleotides match TRBD1. The CDR3 has 16 amino acids. Germline V gene lookup returns CDR1 SGHAT and CDR2 FQNNGV. The V and J ends lost 6 bases and 2 bases, in that order; junction bases with no gene match: 10. CDR3 coding DNA: TGTGCCAGCAGACGACGGACAGGGATAGTCACAGATACGCAGTATTTT. Its protein is CASRRRTGIVTDTQYF. The full variable domain, its missing parts supplied by reference TRBV11-2 and TRBJ2-3, is EAGVAQSPRYKIIEKRQSVAFWCNPISGHATLYWYQQILGQGPKLLIQFQNNGVVDDSQLPKDRFSAERLKGVDSTLKIQPAKLEDSAVYLCASRRRTGIVTDTQYFGPGTRLTVL.

Only a few counts were recorded for this clonotype. This chain links TRBV27 with TRBJ2-2; D may be TRBD1 or TRBD2 (7 bases each). CDR1 and CDR2 from the germline V gene are MNHEY and SMNVEV (reference sequence). Deletions cut 7 bases from V and 5 bases from J, with 17 bases between. This CDR3 contains 15 residues. DNA for the CDR3: TGTGCCAGCACGAAGGGGGCGGGAGAAACCGGGGAGCTGTTTTTT. Protein sequence: CASTKGAGETGELFF.

This clonotype was counted ten times or more. This sequence joins TRBV12-3 or TRBV12-4 and TRBJ2-4, with D hard to call. This CDR3 has 11 residues. Trimming left V 1 base short and J 7 bases short, with 2 bases between. The CDR3 DNA follows: TGTGCCAGCAGTTTAGGGAACATTCAGTACTTC. Its translation is CASSLGNIQYF.

This clonotype was detected ten times or more. The chain joins TRBV4-3 to TRBJ2-3; a weak D match, TRBD1 (5 bases). Germline CDR1 is LGHNA and CDR2 is YSLEER. The V gene lost 0 bases and the J gene lost 4 bases, with 17 bases spanning the gap. This CDR3 spans 17 amino acids. CDR3 DNA: TGCGCCAGCAGCCAAGATCTCCGGACACCCGGCTCAGATACGCAGTATTTT. This codes for CASSQDLRTPGSDTQYF.

The chain uses TRBV6-5 and TRBJ2-7, with a weak D call TRBD2 (5 bases). The CDR3 is 14 residues long. CDR1 MNHEY and CDR2 SVGAGI come from the germline V gene. V lost 3 bases and J lost 7, with 16 bases in between. CDR3 sequence: CASSYTPRGSEQYV. The CDR3 nucleotides read TGTGCCAGCAGTTATACCCCCCGGGGAAGTGAGCAGTACGTC.

The chain is built from TRBV20-1 and TRBJ1-2; TRBD1 agrees at 7 bases. Germline V gene data show CDR1 as DFQATT and CDR2 as SNEGSKA (reference sequence). The ends lost 3 bases at V and 3 bases at J; junction bases unmatched: 7. CDR3 length: 14 residues. This CDR3 reads CSASGQDSHYGYTF. The CDR3 coding sequence is TGCAGTGCTAGTGGACAGGATAGTCACTATGGCTACACCTTC.

The chain employs TRBV6-1 and TRBJ1-1; D possibly corresponds to TRBD1 (5 bases). The V gene lost 8 bases and the J gene lost 11 bases, with 18 bases spanning the gap. The length of the CDR3 is 12 residues. CDR1 MNHNS and CDR2 SASEGT come from the germline V gene. CDR3 sequence (DNA): TGTGCCAGCCAAAGGGGAGGGAGAGGGGCTTTCTTT. Its protein product is CASQRGGRGAFF.

In its sample, this clonotype was seen many times. The gene calls are TRBV21-1 and TRBJ2-7. TRBV21-1 is a listed pseudogene. The CDR3 is made up of 13 amino acids. This CDR3 reads CASSKWTSYEQYV. In DNA, the CDR3 is TGTGCCAGCAGCAAGTGGACCTCCTACGAGCAGTACGTC.

CDR3 in amino acids: CASSLWGPPGVDEQFF. DNA of the CDR3: TGTGCCAGCAGTTTATGGGGACCCCCTGGGGTCGATGAGCAGTTCTTC. This chain joins TRBV12-3 or TRBV12-4 and TRBJ2-1; D possibly uses TRBD1 or TRBD2 (5 bases each). V was pared by 2 bases and J by 8 bases, with 19 bases between. This CDR3 comprises 16 residues.

The chain joins TRBV15 to TRBJ2-1; TRBD1 matches 9 bases. Losses at the gene ends were 10 bases for V and 7 bases for J; bases not matched to a gene: 11. Germline CDR1 is LNHNV and CDR2 is YYDKDF (reference sequence). This CDR3 contains 14 residues. The CDR3 bases are TGTGCCAGCGACAGGGGGGGGGCCGCAAATGAGCAGTTCTTC. Its protein is CASDRGGAANEQFF.

This clonotype has at least ten counts. J is TRBJ2-4 and V is TRBV10-1, with 9 bases fitting TRBD1. Germline trimming cut 3 bases from V and 7 bases from J; bases unmatched to any gene: 4. This CDR3 is built from 14 residues. Looked up from germline, CDR1 is WNHNN and CDR2 is SYGVQD (reference sequence). This chain's CDR3 is CASSDPGTGNIQYF. In DNA form, the CDR3 reads TGCGCCAGCAGTGATCCCGGGACAGGGAACATTCAGTACTTC.

In this sample, this clonotype turned up a few times. The chain joins TRBV20-1 to TRBJ2-3; a possible D gene is TRBD2 (7 bases). The CDR3 spans 15 residues. Deletions cut 0 bases from V and 2 bases from J, with 12 bases between. Germline CDR1 reads DFQATT; CDR2 reads SNEGSKA (reference sequence). The CDR3 nucleotides read TGCAGTGCTAGAGATGGCGGGGGCCCCACAGATACGCAGTATTTT. Amino acids: CSARDGGGPTDTQYF.

The chain is built from TRBV27 and TRBJ2-7, with D possibly TRBD1 on 6 matching bases. V was trimmed by 2 bases and J by 0 bases, leaving 11 bases between them. The CDR3 spans 15 residues. The V gene's germline CDR1 is MNHEY and CDR2 SMNVEV (reference sequence). The CDR3 sequence is CASSLKDSSSYEQYF. For the CDR3, the DNA is TGTGCCAGCAGTTTAAAGGACAGCAGCTCCTACGAGCAGTACTTC.